This T cell receptor beta chain is from a study of T cells in Graves' hyperthyroidism and ophthalmopathy. The TCR beta CDR3 regions underwent amplification using RNA transcripts as the source. The TCR CDR3 was amplified in a first-round RT-PCR using the HTBI primer set. TCRdb fed the multiplex PCR reads into MiXCR, producing one record per CDR3 protein. The data contain some 600,000 distinct CDR3 sequences, approximately 15% of them singletons. The table lists this clonotype with a few counts. Trimming at V came to 2 bases and at J to 6 bases, leaving 4 bases not matched to a gene. This CDR3 has 13 amino acids. Per germline, CDR1 LNHDA and CDR2 SQIVND (reference sequence). Pregnant or lactating patients were excluded, as were those with uncontrolled infection or other autoimmune disease.

The receptor's source is a young woman with Graves' hyperthyroidism that later progressed to Graves' ophthalmopathy. The sequencing input was blood. J is TRBJ2-7 and V is TRBV19, with 7 bases identical to TRBD1. The CDR3 nucleotides are TGTGCCAGTAGTATAATCGGACAGGCCGAGCAGTACTTC. It encodes CASSIIGQAEQYF.